This record looks at one T cell receptor beta chain sequence and its context. Its antigen is not known. The data were obtained in a study of CD8+CD57+ T cells in acquired aplastic anemia. About the study: The study obtained an average of around 2.9 ug of DNA from sorted CD4+ and CD8+ cells.

The CDR3 runs to 14 residues. Germline CDR1 reads DFQATT; CDR2 reads SNEGSKA (reference sequence). V trimming: 1 base; J trimming: 5 bases; junction bases outside the gene matches: 3. Sequencing involved patients with CD8+CD57+ cell expansion previously shown by flow cytometry. General study results and limits: Patients and controls had in common 25 to 35 CD8+ CDR3 sequences. In CD8+ cells, Simpson's diversity showed no significant difference between patients and controls.

Both TCR beta VDJ combination and CDR3 sequence profiling were carried out. Genomic DNA was the template for this profiling. TCRdb independently ran MiXCR on the reads; one entry per CDR3 protein. Of about 160,000 distinct CDR3 sequences in the sample, 45% to 55% were seen once. The source of this sequence is a human donor with aplastic anemia. The sequencing sample was made of sorted CD4+, CD8+, or CD8+CD57+ T cells (not recorded which) from PBMCs. The chain couples TRBV20-1 to TRBJ2-1, with TRBD2 identical over 9 bases. DNA of the CDR3: TGCAGTGCTAGAGCGGCTAGCGGGGACAATGAGCAGTTCTTC. Its translation: CSARAASGDNEQFF.